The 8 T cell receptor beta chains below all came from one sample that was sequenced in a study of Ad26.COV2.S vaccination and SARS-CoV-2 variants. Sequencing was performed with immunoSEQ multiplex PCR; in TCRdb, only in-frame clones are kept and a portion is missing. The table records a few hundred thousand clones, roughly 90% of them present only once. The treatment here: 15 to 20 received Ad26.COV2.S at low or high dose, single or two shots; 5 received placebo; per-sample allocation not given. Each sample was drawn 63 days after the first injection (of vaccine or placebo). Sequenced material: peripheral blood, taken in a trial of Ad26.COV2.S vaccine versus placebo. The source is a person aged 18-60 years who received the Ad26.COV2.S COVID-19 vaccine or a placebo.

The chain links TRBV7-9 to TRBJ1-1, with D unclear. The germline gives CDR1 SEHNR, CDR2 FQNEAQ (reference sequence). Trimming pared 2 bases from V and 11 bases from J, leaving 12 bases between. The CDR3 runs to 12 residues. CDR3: CASSLTGLQAFF. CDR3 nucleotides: TGTGCCAGCAGCTTAACCGGCCTCCAGGCTTTCTTT.

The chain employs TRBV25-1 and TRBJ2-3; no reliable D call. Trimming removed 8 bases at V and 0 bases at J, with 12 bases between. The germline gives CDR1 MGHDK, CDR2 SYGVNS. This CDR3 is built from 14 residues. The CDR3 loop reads CASSERYSTDTQYF. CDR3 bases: TGTGCCAGCTCCGAGAGGTACAGCACAGATACGCAGTATTTT.

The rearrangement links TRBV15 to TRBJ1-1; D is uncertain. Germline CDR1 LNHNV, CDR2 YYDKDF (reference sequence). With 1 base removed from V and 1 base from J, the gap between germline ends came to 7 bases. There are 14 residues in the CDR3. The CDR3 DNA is TGTGCCACCAGCAGAGGGGGTGCGAACACTGAAGCTTTCTTT. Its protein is CATSRGGANTEAFF.

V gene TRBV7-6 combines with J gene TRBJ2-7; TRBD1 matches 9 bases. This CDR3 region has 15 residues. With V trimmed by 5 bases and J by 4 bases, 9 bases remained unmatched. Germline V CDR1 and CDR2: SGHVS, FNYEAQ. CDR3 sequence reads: CASSTRTGAVYEQYF. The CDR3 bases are TGTGCCAGCAGCACAAGGACAGGGGCCGTATACGAGCAGTACTTC.

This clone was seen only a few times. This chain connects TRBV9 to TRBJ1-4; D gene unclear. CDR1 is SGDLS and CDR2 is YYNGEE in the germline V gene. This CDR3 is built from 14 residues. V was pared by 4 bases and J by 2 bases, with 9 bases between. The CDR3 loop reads CASSLGYTNEKLFF. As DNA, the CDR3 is TGTGCCAGCAGCCTGGGGTATACTAATGAAAAACTGTTTTTT.

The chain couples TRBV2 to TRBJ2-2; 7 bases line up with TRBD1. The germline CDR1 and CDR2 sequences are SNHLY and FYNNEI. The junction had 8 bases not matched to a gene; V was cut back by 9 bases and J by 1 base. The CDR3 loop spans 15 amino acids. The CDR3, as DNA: TGTGCCAGTAACAACAGGGGAATGAACACCGGGGAGCTGTTTTTT. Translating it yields CASNNRGMNTGELFF.

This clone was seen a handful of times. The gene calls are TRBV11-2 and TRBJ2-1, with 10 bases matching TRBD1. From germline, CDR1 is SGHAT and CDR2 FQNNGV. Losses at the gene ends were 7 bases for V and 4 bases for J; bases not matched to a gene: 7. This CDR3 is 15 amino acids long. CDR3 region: CASTGGTGDYNEQFF. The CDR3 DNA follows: TGTGCCAGCACAGGGGGGACAGGGGATTACAATGAGCAGTTCTTC.

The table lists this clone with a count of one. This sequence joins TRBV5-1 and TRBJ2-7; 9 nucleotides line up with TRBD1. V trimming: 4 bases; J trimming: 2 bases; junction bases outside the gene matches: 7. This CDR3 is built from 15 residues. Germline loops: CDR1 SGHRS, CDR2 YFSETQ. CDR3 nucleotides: TGCGCCAGCAGCCGTACAGGGGGCGAAACCTACGAGCAGTACTTC. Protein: CASSRTGGETYEQYF.